These 28 T cell receptor beta chains came from one sample sequenced in a study of patients and donors after allogeneic stem cell transplantation. TCRdb independently ran MiXCR on the RT-PCR reads; one entry per CDR3 protein. Of 400,000 to 450,000 distinct CDR3 sequences in the sample, around 16% were seen once. The sequenced sample consisted of blood, either unsorted or a sorted T cell fraction (not recorded which). These receptors were collected from a human donor who was either an allogeneic HSCT recipient or a stem cell or donor lymphocyte infusion donor (not recorded which). It is not recorded whose cells these are; they may come from a transplant donor.

This clonotype was observed a few times. The genes are TRBV25-1 and TRBJ1-2; D is ambiguous. The ends were cut back, 4 bases at V and 5 bases at J, with 14 bases in the middle. Germline loops: CDR1 MGHDK, CDR2 SYGVNS. CDR3 length: 14 residues. CDR3 sequence reads: CASSGRGGPYGYTF. CDR3 bases: TGTGCCAGCAGTGGCCGCGGCGGCCCTTATGGCTACACCTTC.

This clonotype was counted a few times. V usage is TRBV4-1 and J usage is TRBJ2-7, with TRBD2 matching 7 bases. V was pared by 2 bases and J by 3 bases, with 7 bases of the junction left unmatched. The CDR3 runs to 15 residues. Per germline, CDR1 MGHRA and CDR2 YSYEKL. The CDR3, as DNA: TGCGCCAGCAGCCAAACCACGGGGGGAAACTACGAGCAGTACTTC. Residues: CASSQTTGGNYEQYF.

This clonotype was seen more than once but under ten times. The chain employs TRBV4-1 and TRBJ2-7, with unresolved D. The CDR3 consists of 13 residues. Trimming took off 0 bases at V and 9 bases at J, with 12 bases between the two ends. Germline V gene data show CDR1 as MGHRA and CDR2 as YSYEKL. The CDR3 loop reads CASSQERGVGQYF. CDR3 DNA sequence: TGCGCCAGCAGCCAAGAAAGAGGCGTCGGGCAGTACTTC.

This chain links TRBV12-3 or TRBV12-4 with TRBJ2-3, with 9 bases fitting TRBD1. The CDR3 runs 14 residues. The V segment lost 3 bases and the J segment 10 bases; nucleotides outside the gene matches: 8. The chain's CDR3 is CASSLVRGQGAQYF. The CDR3 DNA reads as TGTGCCAGCAGTTTGGTTCGGGGACAGGGTGCGCAGTATTTT.

For the CDR3, the DNA is TGTGCCAGCAGCCCCCCACGGGCCTCCTACGAGCAGTACTTC. The encoded protein is CASSPPRASYEQYF. J is TRBJ2-7 and V is TRBV9; no definite D call. The V end was cut by 4 bases, the J end by 0 bases, with 11 bases between. The CDR3 length is 14 residues. CDR1 is SGDLS and CDR2 is YYNGEE in the germline V gene.

This chain uses TRBV29-1 with TRBJ1-5, with a tentative D call TRBD1 (5 bases). Germline V CDR1 and CDR2: SQVTM, ANQGSEA. The CDR3 runs to 14 residues. V was cut by 4 bases and J by 4 bases, with 14 bases left in between. The CDR3 loop reads CSVGEGSRNQPQHF. The CDR3, as DNA: TGCAGCGTTGGAGAGGGGAGTAGGAATCAGCCCCAGCATTTT. The full variable domain, rest sourced from reference TRBV29-1 and TRBJ1-5, is SAVISQKPSRDICQRGTSLTIQCQVDSQVTMMFWYRQQPGQSLTLIATANQGSEATYESGFVIDKFPISRPNLTFSTLTVSNMSPEDSSIYLCSVGEGSRNQPQHFGDGTRLSIL.

The chain is built from TRBV4-1 and TRBJ1-5; TRBD1 aligns across 11 bases. The CDR3 sequence is 17 residues long. After removal of 0 bases from V and 6 bases from J, the junction contained 7 bases not matched to a gene. Germline values: CDR1 MGHRA, CDR2 YSYEKL. The CDR3: CASSQDPTGQGVQPQHF. The CDR3 bases are TGCGCCAGCAGCCAAGATCCCACGGGACAGGGGGTTCAGCCCCAGCATTTT.

The V call is TRBV18, the J call TRBJ2-5; 8 positions agree with TRBD2. Germline V CDR1 and CDR2: KGHSH, LQKENI. V shed 1 base, J shed 4 bases, and the junction held 8 bases outside the gene matches. This CDR3 has 16 residues. CDR3 sequence: CASSPLRGGLLETQYF. CDR3 in DNA: TGTGCCAGCTCACCACTTCGGGGGGGCCTTCTAGAGACCCAGTACTTC.

V is TRBV5-6 and J is TRBJ1-6; no firm D call. V lost 5 bases and J lost 1, with 16 bases in between. Germline V lookup: CDR1 SGHDT, CDR2 YYEEEE. The CDR3 length is 17 residues. As DNA, the CDR3 is TGTGCCAGCAGAAATAGGGTCATTGGATCCTATAATTCACCCCTCCACTTT. Translating gives CASRNRVIGSYNSPLHF.

This clonotype came up a few times. The chain employs TRBV3-1 and TRBJ2-3, with a weak D call TRBD1 (6 bases). CDR1 and CDR2 from the germline V gene are LGHDT and YNNKEL (reference sequence). The CDR3 loop spans 14 amino acids. Trimming took off 4 bases at V and 6 bases at J, with 14 bases between the two ends. CDR3 amino acids: CASSPTTGLDTQYF. CDR3 sequence (DNA): TGTGCCAGCAGCCCTACGACAGGACTTGATACGCAGTATTTT.

The gene calls are TRBV4-2 and TRBJ2-7, with TRBD2 as a possible D gene (5 bases). The CDR3 spans 15 residues. V lost 4 bases and J lost 1, with 14 bases in between. Germline assignment: CDR1 LGHNA and CDR2 YNFKEQ. The CDR3 DNA sequence: TGTGCCAGCAGCCCCCTGCCGGGAAATTCCTACGAGCAGTACTTC. Translating it yields CASSPLPGNSYEQYF.

The J gene is TRBJ1-5, the V gene TRBV20-1; D possibly corresponds to TRBD1 (6 bases). In germline, CDR1 is DFQATT, CDR2 SNEGSKA (reference sequence). The CDR3 runs 15 residues. Between the trimmed V and J ends, which lost 0 bases and 5 bases, there was a span of 14 bases. DNA for the CDR3: TGCAGTGCTAGAGATCGAGGGCAGGGGTATCAGCCCCAGCATTTT. Its translation is CSARDRGQGYQPQHF.

The chain carries TRBV5-6 and TRBJ2-1; 9 bases match TRBD2. CDR1 and CDR2 from the germline V gene are SGHDT and YYEEEE. The junction had 14 bases not matched to a gene; V was cut back by 0 bases and J by 4 bases. The length of the CDR3 is 19 residues. The CDR3 bases are TGTGCCAGCAGCTTGGCCAGTAGCGGGAGTGTCCGTTTTTACAATGAGCAGTTCTTC. It translates to CASSLASSGSVRFYNEQFF.

The chain employs TRBV12-3 or TRBV12-4 and TRBJ1-6, with TRBD1 as a possible D gene (6 bases). The V gene lost 7 bases and the J gene lost 5 bases, with 15 bases spanning the gap. The CDR3 runs to 15 residues. The CDR3 sequence is CASNLRGKDNSPLHF. The CDR3 nucleotides are TGTGCCAGCAATCTCAGGGGCAAGGATAATTCACCCCTCCACTTT.

This clonotype has just a few counts. This chain's CDR3 is CASSVRLLTGELFF. The CDR3, as DNA: TGTGCCAGCAGCGTAAGGCTTCTCACCGGGGAGCTGTTTTTT. The chain is built from TRBV9 and TRBJ2-2; D is unclear. CDR1 is SGDLS, CDR2 YYNGEE, per germline. V lost 1 base, J lost 4 bases, and 8 bases lay in between. The CDR3 has 14 amino acids. Supplemented by reference TRBV9 and TRBJ2-2, the full variable domain reads DSGVTQTPKHLITATGQRVTLRCSPRSGDLSVYWYQQSLDQGLQFLIQYYNGEERAKGNILERFSAQQFPDLHSELNLSSLELGDSALYFCASSVRLLTGELFFGEGSRLTVL.

This clonotype was observed a handful of times. The chain couples TRBV5-1 to TRBJ2-7, with 9 bases lining up with TRBD1. J was trimmed by 3 bases and V by 4 bases; bases with no gene match: 5. The CDR3 contains 14 residues. CDR1 and CDR2 (germline): SGHRS, YFSETQ. The CDR3 DNA is TGCGCCAGCAGCAGAGAGACAGGGGGCTACGAGCAGTACTTC. Protein sequence: CASSRETGGYEQYF.

At least ten counts were recorded for this clonotype. The chain uses TRBV11-2 and TRBJ2-1; 8 bases agree with TRBD2. The junction had 12 bases not matched to a gene; V was cut back by 7 bases and J by 10 bases. The CDR3 loop spans 14 amino acids. Per germline, CDR1 SGHAT and CDR2 FQNNGV. CDR3 DNA sequence: TGTGCCAGCAAGCTCGGCGGGGGGCCAATGGAGCAGTTCTTC. Amino acid sequence: CASKLGGGPMEQFF.

The DNA of the CDR3 is TGCGCCAGCAGCTTAGTTCCCGTGGGGAAAGAGACCCAGTACTTC. Translating gives CASSLVPVGKETQYF. This chain uses TRBV5-1 with TRBJ2-5, with no clear D. The V and J ends lost 2 bases and 3 bases respectively, with 14 bases between them. CDR3 length: 15 residues. Germline values: CDR1 SGHRS, CDR2 YFSETQ.

This clonotype was recorded at least ten times. The chain carries TRBV5-1 and TRBJ2-1; D is tentatively TRBD1 or TRBD2 (5 bases each). CDR3 length: 15 amino acids. Trimming took 1 base from V and 2 from J, leaving 10 bases between them. Germline loops: CDR1 SGHRS, CDR2 YFSETQ. The CDR3 DNA is TGCGCCAGCAGCTTGCGGGACGCCGCCTACAATGAGCAGTTCTTC. Protein: CASSLRDAAYNEQFF.

V is TRBV4-2 and J is TRBJ1-6; perhaps TRBD1 as D (5 bases). Germline values: CDR1 LGHNA, CDR2 YNFKEQ. The V gene lost 0 bases and the J gene lost 6 bases, with 12 bases spanning the gap. The length of the CDR3 is 16 residues. CDR3 loop: CASSQDRGVSNSPLHF. CDR3 nucleotides: TGTGCCAGCAGCCAAGATCGGGGGGTCTCTAATTCACCCCTCCACTTT.

This clonotype was seen a handful of times. This sequence joins TRBV6-1 and TRBJ2-1; no firm D call. The CDR3 consists of 13 residues. Trimming left V 5 bases short and J 9 bases short, with 14 bases between. The V gene's germline CDR1 is MNHNS and CDR2 SASEGT. The CDR3, as DNA: TGTGCCAGCAGTCCCCAGGCTTGGGGTGAGCAGTTCTTC. Protein product: CASSPQAWGEQFF.

This clonotype was observed a handful of times. This sequence joins TRBV5-6 and TRBJ2-1; TRBD1 is a possible D gene (5 bases). CDR3 length: 13 amino acids. The germline V and J ends were trimmed by 3 bases and 6 bases, with 10 bases remaining between them. Looked up from germline, CDR1 is SGHDT and CDR2 is YYEEEE. CDR3 sequence (DNA): TGTGCCAGCAGCTCCGACAGCCTCAATGAGCAGTTCTTC. It specifies CASSSDSLNEQFF. Full variable domain (missing parts from reference TRBV5-6 and TRBJ2-1): DAGVTQSPTHLIKTRGQQVTLRCSPKSGHDTVSWYQQALGQGPQFIFQYYEEEERQRGNFPDRFSGHQFPNYSSELNVNALLLGDSALYLCASSSDSLNEQFFGPGTRLTVL.

This clonotype was counted ten times or more. The chain joins TRBV29-1 to TRBJ2-7; 11 bases are shared with TRBD2. The CDR3 has 13 residues. Germline CDR1 and CDR2: SQVTM and ANQGSEA. Trimming removed 4 bases from V and 2 bases from J; junction bases left unmatched: 1. CDR3 nucleotide sequence: TGCAGCGTTGGACTAGCGGGACCCTACGAGCAGTACTTC. Protein product: CSVGLAGPYEQYF.

The table lists this clonotype with a few counts. V is TRBV20-1 and J is TRBJ2-7; 7 bases map to TRBD2. This CDR3 has 15 residues. Trimming at V came to 1 base and at J to 0 bases, leaving 6 bases not matched to a gene. Germline CDR1 reads DFQATT; CDR2 reads SNEGSKA (reference sequence). CDR3: CSARVGRGLSYEQYF. The CDR3 DNA reads as TGCAGTGCTAGAGTTGGGAGGGGCCTCTCCTACGAGCAGTACTTC.

This clonotype was found a few times. J is TRBJ2-2 and V is TRBV11-3; D perhaps matches TRBD2 (7 bases). The CDR3 is 17 amino acids. Germline-derived CDR1 and CDR2 are SGHNT and YENEEA. V was clipped by 1 base and J by 1 base, with 13 bases between them. DNA for the CDR3: TGTGCCAGCAGCTTAGTTGGGGGGGCCAGGAACACCGGGGAGCTGTTTTTT. Its protein is CASSLVGGARNTGELFF.

This clonotype was recorded many times. The V gene is TRBV4-3, the J gene TRBJ1-4; D call uncertain. Germline CDR1 is LGHNA and CDR2 is YSLEER. Trimming cost V 4 bases and J 8 bases, with 14 bases left between them. The CDR3 extends over 14 amino acids. CDR3 protein: CASSRLGLREKLFF. The CDR3 DNA follows: TGCGCCAGCAGCCGTCTGGGTTTGAGGGAAAAACTGTTTTTT.

This clonotype occurred a few times. The gene calls are TRBV6-1 and TRBJ1-1; 9 positions agree with TRBD1. The V gene end was trimmed by 6 bases and the J gene end by 3 bases; junction bases not matched to a gene: 5. Germline values: CDR1 MNHNS, CDR2 SASEGT. The CDR3 runs 14 residues. CDR3 residues: CASRSTGGYTEAFF. CDR3 sequence (DNA): TGTGCCAGCAGGTCGACAGGGGGGTACACTGAAGCTTTCTTT.

This clonotype was picked up a small number of times. This chain uses TRBV24-1 with TRBJ1-2; D gene uncertain. Germline V lookup: CDR1 KGHDR, CDR2 SFDVKD. CDR3 length: 14 residues. The V gene lost 4 bases and the J gene lost 2 bases, with 10 bases spanning the gap. This CDR3 reads CATSETGPNYGYTF. The DNA for the CDR3 is TGTGCCACCAGTGAAACTGGTCCCAACTATGGCTACACCTTC.